Listed below are T cell receptor beta chains from one sample, sequenced in a study of response to subunit inactivated influenza vaccine. TCRdb re-called the RT-PCR reads with MiXCR, one entry per CDR3 protein. The sample shows around 470,000 distinct CDR3 sequences, around 7.7% of them seen only once. The sequences come from PBMCs from blood, collected around 25 months after vaccination. The receptors originated from a man between 45 and 75 years old who received an inactivated influenza vaccine. The CDR3 runs from the conserved cysteine through the conserved F or W. The order of the fields is J gene, D gene, clone size, V gene, CDR3 DNA, CDR3 protein. The D gene is left open where the match is weak. Clone size is given for some rows only: seen once, a few or many times, or a class if the clone is expanded.

TRBJ1-1 | NA | few | TRBV4-1 | TGCGCCAGCAGCCAAGTTACGTTTCCCTGGGACACTGAAGCTTTCTTT | CASSQVTFPWDTEAFF
TRBJ1-6 | NA | many | TRBV24-1 | TGTGCCACCAGTGACCGGACAGCTAATTCACCCCTCCACTTT | CATSDRTANSPLHF
TRBJ1-5 | NA | few | TRBV6-1 | TGTGCCAGCACTACTACAGGGTCCAGGCAGCCCCAGCATTTT | CASTTTGSRQPQHF
TRBJ2-7 | NA | once | TRBV3-1 | TGTGCCAGCAGCCAAGACGCTGGGCTCTACGAGCAGTACTTC | CASSQDAGLYEQYF
TRBJ1-2 | NA | NA | TRBV20-1 | TGCAGTGCTAGAGACCCATCAACCCCCCATGGCTACACCTTC | CSARDPSTPHGYTF
TRBJ2-1 | NA | many | TRBV12-3/TRBV12-4 | TGTGCCAGCAACTCGGGAAGGGCGGGTGAGCAGTTCTTC | CASNSGRAGEQFF
TRBJ2-1 | NA | many | TRBV7-2 | TGTGCCAGCAGCCGGGGCATGAACACCTACAATGAGCAGTTCTTC | CASSRGMNTYNEQFF
TRBJ1-1 | NA | many | TRBV9 | TGTGCCAGCAGCGAAGCTCCCCAGAACACTGAAGCTTTCTTT | CASSEAPQNTEAFF
TRBJ2-5 | NA | many | TRBV12-3/TRBV12-4 | TGTGCCAGCAGTTTAGGGACAGTTCAAGAGACCCAGTACTTC | CASSLGTVQETQYF
TRBJ1-4 | NA | many | TRBV10-2 | TGCGCCAGCAGTGACCTCGGGCGGGTTAATGAAAAACTGTTTTTT | CASSDLGRVNEKLFF
TRBJ2-1 | NA | few | TRBV12-3/TRBV12-4 | TGTGCCAGCAGTTTGGGGCACGGCTCCTACAATGAGCAGTTCTTC | CASSLGHGSYNEQFF
TRBJ1-1 | NA | many | TRBV5-1 | TGCGCCAGCAGCTTCGGGGGAGGTGTGAACACTGAAGCTTTCTTT | CASSFGGGVNTEAFF
TRBJ2-1 | TRBD2 | NA | TRBV5-1 | TGCGCCAGCAGCGGCGGGGGGCAAAGCTCCTACAATGAGCAGTTCTTC | CASSGGGQSSYNEQFF
TRBJ1-5 | TRBD1 | NA | TRBV7-2 | TGTGCCAGCAGCTCTCGGACAGGAGGAGGATCGCCCCAGCATTTT | CASSSRTGGGSPQHF
TRBJ1-2 | NA | many | TRBV5-6 | TGTGCCAGCATTTTCAGGGGTAACTATGGCTACACCTTC | CASIFRGNYGYTF
TRBJ1-2 | NA | few | TRBV5-1 | TGCGCCAGCAGCTTGGATACAGGGAATGGCTACACCTTC | CASSLDTGNGYTF
TRBJ1-6 | TRBD1 | NA | TRBV2 | TGTGCCAGCAGTTCAGAGGGGGCGGATTCACCCCTCCACTTT | CASSSEGADSPLHF
TRBJ1-4 | NA | NA | TRBV4-2 | TGTGCCAGCAGCCAAGGAACTACCTATGAAAAACTGTTTTTT | CASSQGTTYEKLFF
TRBJ2-7 | NA | NA | TRBV10-3 | TGTGCCCAACATGGGGGGGCTCGGGGCGAGCAGTACTTC | CAQHGGARGEQYF
TRBJ1-1 | TRBD1 | many | TRBV10-2 | TGCGCCAGTACAGGGGTAGGAGCTGAAGCTTTCTTT | CASTGVGAEAFF
TRBJ2-2 | NA | few | TRBV5-1 | TGCGCCAGCAGGAAGGCAGGGGACACCGGGGAGCTGTTTTTT | CASRKAGDTGELFF
TRBJ1-5 | NA | few | TRBV7-2 | TGTGCCAGCAGCCCTCGGGACGCCTTCAATCAGCCCCAGCATTTT | CASSPRDAFNQPQHF
TRBJ2-5 | TRBD1 | many | TRBV20-1 | TGCAGTGCTAGAGATGGGGACAGGGTTACGGAGACCCAGTACTTC | CSARDGDRVTETQYF
TRBJ2-4 | NA | NA | TRBV7-2 | TGTGCCAGCAGCTTAGTCGTGAAGGGCGGGACCAAAAACATTCAGTACTTC | CASSLVVKGGTKNIQYF
TRBJ2-1 | NA | few | TRBV20-1 | TGCAGTGCTAGAGTCTTGGCTTATGAGCAGTTCTTC | CSARVLAYEQFF
TRBJ2-1 | TRBD2 | few | TRBV3-1 | TGTGCCAGCAGCCCGTCTAGCGGGAGTTTGTTTTCGAGCAATGAGCAGTTCTTC | CASSPSSGSLFSSNEQFF
TRBJ2-1 | TRBD2 | few | TRBV7-9 | TGTGCCAGCATCTTTAGCGGGAGTAGTAATGAGCAGTTCTTC | CASIFSGSSNEQFF
TRBJ2-7 | NA | NA | TRBV28 | TGTGCCAGCGGGCTTTGGGAGCAGTACTTC | CASGLWEQYF
TRBJ1-1 | NA | NA | TRBV11-2 | TGTGCCAGCAGCTTCAGGGGACTTGTTGAGGCTTTCTTT | CASSFRGLVEAFF